In its sample, the clone carrying this T cell receptor (beta chain) was seen many times. What it binds is not known. Other DNA sequences in this sample translate to the same CDR3. The study used about 84 million PBMCs per unsorted sample for genomic DNA. These data are taken from a study of shared clonotypes between healthy human individuals. Broader study findings: A small donor pool kept down the genetic and exposure-history diversity that was represented.

The CDR3 totals 16 residues. Germline values: CDR1 MGHDK, CDR2 SYGVNS. Trimming removed 2 bases at V and 4 bases at J, with 15 bases between. Only in-frame clones appear in the TCRdb table, and some are missing; sequencing was by immunoSEQ multiplex PCR. The sample consists of 450,000 to 500,000 clones, 79% of them appearing once. The rearrangement links TRBV25-1 to TRBJ2-1; D might be TRBD1 (6 bases). Sequencing was done on a sample of PBMCs. The source is a woman between 40 and 50 years old in good health. Some clones in this sample may be carry-over from other donors' samples. CDR3 sequence (DNA): TGTGCCAGCAGTGAACACAGGGACCAAACGTACAATGAGCAGTTCTTC. Amino acid sequence: CASSEHRDQTYNEQFF.